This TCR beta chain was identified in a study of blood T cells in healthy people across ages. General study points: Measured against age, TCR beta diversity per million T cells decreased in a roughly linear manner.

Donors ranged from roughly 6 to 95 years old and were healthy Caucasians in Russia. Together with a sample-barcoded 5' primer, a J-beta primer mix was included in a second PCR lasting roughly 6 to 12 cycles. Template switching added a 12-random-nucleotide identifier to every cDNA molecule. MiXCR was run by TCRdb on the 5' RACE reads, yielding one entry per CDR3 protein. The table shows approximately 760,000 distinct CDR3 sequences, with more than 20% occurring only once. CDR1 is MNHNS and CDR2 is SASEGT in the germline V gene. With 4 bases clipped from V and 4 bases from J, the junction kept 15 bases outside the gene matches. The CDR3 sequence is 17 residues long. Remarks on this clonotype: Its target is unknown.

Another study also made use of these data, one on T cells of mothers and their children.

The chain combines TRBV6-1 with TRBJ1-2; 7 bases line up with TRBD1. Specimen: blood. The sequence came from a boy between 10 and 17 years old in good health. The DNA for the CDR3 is TGTGCCAGCAGTGCCAGGGGGGCCTTTCGCCTTAGCTATGGCTACACCTTC. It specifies CASSARGAFRLSYGYTF.